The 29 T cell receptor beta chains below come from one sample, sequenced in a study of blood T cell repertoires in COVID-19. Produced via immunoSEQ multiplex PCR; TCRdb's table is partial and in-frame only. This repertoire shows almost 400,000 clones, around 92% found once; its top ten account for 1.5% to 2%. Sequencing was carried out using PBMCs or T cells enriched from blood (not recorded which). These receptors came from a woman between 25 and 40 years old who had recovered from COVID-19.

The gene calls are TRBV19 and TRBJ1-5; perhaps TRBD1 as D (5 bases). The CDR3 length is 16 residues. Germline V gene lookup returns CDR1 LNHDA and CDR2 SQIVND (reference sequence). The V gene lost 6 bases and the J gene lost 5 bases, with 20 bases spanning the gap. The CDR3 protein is CASSETGTWGDQPQHF. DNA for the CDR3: TGTGCCAGTAGCGAAACCGGGACCTGGGGGGATCAGCCCCAGCATTTT.

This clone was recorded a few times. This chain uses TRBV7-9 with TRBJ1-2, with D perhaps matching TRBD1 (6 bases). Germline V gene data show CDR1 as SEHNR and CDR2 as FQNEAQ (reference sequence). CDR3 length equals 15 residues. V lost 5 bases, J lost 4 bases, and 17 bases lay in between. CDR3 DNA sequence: TGTGCCAGCAGCCACACAGGGTGGCTAGGCTATGGCTACACCTTC. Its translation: CASSHTGWLGYGYTF.

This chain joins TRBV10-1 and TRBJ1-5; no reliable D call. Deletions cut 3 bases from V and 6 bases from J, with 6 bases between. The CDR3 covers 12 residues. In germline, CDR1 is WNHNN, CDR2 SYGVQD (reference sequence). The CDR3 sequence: CASSDGGQPQHF. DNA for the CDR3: TGCGCCAGCAGTGACGGTGGTCAGCCCCAGCATTTT.

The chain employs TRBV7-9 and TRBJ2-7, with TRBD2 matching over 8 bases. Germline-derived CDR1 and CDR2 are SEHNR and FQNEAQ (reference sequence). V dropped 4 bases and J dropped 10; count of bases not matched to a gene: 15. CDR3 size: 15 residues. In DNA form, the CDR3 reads TGTGCCAGCAGCTCCGAAGCGGGAGATACCTACGGACAGTACTTC. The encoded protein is CASSSEAGDTYGQYF.

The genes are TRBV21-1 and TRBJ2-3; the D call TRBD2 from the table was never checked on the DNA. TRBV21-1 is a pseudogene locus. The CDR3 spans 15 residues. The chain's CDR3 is CASSWGREDSDTQYF. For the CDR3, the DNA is TGTGCCAGCAGCTGGGGGCGGGAGGACTCAGATACGCAGTATTTT.

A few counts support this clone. This CDR3 is CASSYSAGFGNTIYF. In DNA form, the CDR3 reads TGTGCCAGCAGTTACTCGGCAGGGTTTGGAAACACCATATATTTT. V is TRBV6-5 and J is TRBJ1-3; D is possibly TRBD1 (5 bases). Trimming took off 0 bases at V and 3 bases at J, with 9 bases between the two ends. The CDR3 consists of 15 residues. Germline CDR1 and CDR2: MNHEY and SVGAGI.

The CDR3 DNA reads as TGCGCCAGCAGCCAAGTGCTGGGGGCGCGGACTGAAGCTTTCTTT. Protein product: CASSQVLGARTEAFF. The rearrangement links TRBV4-1 to TRBJ1-1; a possible D gene is TRBD1 (6 bases). Germline CDR1 MGHRA, CDR2 YSYEKL. V was pared by 1 base and J by 5 bases, with 14 bases between. The CDR3 covers 15 residues.

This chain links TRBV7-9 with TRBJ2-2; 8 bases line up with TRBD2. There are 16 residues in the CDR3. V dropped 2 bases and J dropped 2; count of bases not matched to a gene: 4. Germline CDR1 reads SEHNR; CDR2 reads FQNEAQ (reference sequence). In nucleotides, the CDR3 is TGTGCCAGCAGCTTATCGCGGGGGGCTAACACCGGGGAGCTGTTTTTT. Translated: CASSLSRGANTGELFF.

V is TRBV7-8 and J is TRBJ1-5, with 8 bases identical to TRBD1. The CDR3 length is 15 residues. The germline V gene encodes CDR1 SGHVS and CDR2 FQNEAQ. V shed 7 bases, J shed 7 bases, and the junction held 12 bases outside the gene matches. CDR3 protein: CASTTLDRGGQPQHF. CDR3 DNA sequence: TGTGCCAGCACCACCTTAGACAGGGGCGGGCAGCCCCAGCATTTT. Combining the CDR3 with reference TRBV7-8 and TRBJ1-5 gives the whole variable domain GAGVSQSPRYKVAKRGQDVALRCDPISGHVSLFWYQQALGQGPEFLTYFQNEAQLDKSGLPSDRFFAERPEGSVSTLKIQRTQQEDSAVYLCASTTLDRGGQPQHFGDGTRLSIL.

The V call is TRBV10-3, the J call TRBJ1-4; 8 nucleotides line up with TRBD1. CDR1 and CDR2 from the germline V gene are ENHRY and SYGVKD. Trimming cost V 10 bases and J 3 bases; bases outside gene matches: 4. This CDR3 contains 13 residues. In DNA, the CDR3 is TGTGCCACCACGGACAGGGCTAATGAAAAACTGTTTTTT. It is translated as CATTDRANEKLFF.

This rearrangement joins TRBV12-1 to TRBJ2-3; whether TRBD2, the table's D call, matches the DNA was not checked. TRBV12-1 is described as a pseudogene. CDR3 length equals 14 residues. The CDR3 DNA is TGTGCCAGCAGGGAAGCGGGGTTCTTTGGTACGCAGTATTTT. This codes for CASREAGFFGTQYF.

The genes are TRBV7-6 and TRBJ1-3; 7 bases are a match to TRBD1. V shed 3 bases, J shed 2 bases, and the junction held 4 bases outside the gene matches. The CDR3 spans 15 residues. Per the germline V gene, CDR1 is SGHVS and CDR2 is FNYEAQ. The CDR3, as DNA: TGTGCCAGCAGCTTGGGGACAGTAGCTGGAAACACCATATATTTT. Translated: CASSLGTVAGNTIYF.

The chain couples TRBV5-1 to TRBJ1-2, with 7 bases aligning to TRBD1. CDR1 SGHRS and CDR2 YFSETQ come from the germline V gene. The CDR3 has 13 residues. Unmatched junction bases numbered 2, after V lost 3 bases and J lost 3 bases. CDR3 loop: CASSWDRDYGYTF. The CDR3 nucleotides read TGCGCCAGCAGCTGGGACAGAGACTATGGCTACACCTTC.

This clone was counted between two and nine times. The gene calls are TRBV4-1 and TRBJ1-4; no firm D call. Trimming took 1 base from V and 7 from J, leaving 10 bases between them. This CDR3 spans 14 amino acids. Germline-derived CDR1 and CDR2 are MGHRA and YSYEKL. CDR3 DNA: TGCGCCAGCAGCCAAGGAGGGTTGGGTGAAAAACTGTTTTTT. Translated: CASSQGGLGEKLFF.

CDR3 nucleotide sequence: TGCGCCAGCGGCGCAGGGTCCCCCTCCTACGAGCAGTACTTC. Protein: CASGAGSPSYEQYF. The V call is TRBV5-1, the J call TRBJ2-7; a possible D gene is TRBD1 (5 bases). The germline V gene encodes CDR1 SGHRS and CDR2 YFSETQ. The CDR3 has 14 residues. With 7 bases removed from V and 0 bases from J, the gap between germline ends came to 14 bases.

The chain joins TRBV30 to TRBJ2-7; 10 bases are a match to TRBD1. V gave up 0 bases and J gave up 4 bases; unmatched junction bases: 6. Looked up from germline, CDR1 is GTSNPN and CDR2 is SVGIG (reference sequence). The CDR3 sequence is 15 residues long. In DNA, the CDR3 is TGTGCCTGGAGTGTACCGGACAGGGGGAGATACGAGCAGTACTTC. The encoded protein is CAWSVPDRGRYEQYF.

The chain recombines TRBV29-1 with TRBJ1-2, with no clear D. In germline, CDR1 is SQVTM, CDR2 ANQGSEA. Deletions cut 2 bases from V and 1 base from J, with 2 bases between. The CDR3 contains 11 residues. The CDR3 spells CSVEYNYGYTF. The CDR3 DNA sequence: TGCAGCGTTGAATATAACTATGGCTACACCTTC.

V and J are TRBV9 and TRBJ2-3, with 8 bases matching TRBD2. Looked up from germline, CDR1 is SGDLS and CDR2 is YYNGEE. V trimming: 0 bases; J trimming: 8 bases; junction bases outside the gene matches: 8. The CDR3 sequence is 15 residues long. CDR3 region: CASSVELAASGTQYF. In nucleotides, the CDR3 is TGTGCCAGCAGCGTAGAACTAGCGGCTTCGGGTACGCAGTATTTT.

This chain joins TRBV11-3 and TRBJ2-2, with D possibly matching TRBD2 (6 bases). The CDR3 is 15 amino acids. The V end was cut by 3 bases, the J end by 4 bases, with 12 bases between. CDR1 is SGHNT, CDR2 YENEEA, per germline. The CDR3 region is CASSFGGLGTGELFF. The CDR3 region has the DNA TGTGCCAGCAGCTTCGGGGGTCTCGGCACCGGGGAGCTGTTTTTT.

The CDR3 region is CASGRGMVTSGNTIYF. CDR3 sequence (DNA): TGTGCCAGTGGCAGGGGAATGGTAACCTCTGGAAACACCATATATTTT. The chain combines TRBV19 with TRBJ1-3; TRBD1 is a possible D gene (6 bases). This CDR3 is 16 amino acids long. In germline, CDR1 is LNHDA, CDR2 SQIVND (reference sequence). V dropped 8 bases and J dropped 0 bases, with 17 bases sitting between them. The variable domain in full, completed from reference TRBV19 and TRBJ1-3, reads DGGITQSPKYLFRKEGQNVTLSCEQNLNHDAMYWYRQDPGQGLRLIYYSQIVNDFQKGDIAEGYSVSREKKESFPLTVTSAQKNPTAFYLCASGRGMVTSGNTIYFGEGSWLTVV.

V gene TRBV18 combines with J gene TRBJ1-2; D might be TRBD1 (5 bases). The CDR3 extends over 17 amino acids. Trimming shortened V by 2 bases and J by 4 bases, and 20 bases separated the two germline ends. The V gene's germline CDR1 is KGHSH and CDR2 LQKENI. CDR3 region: CASSPKAGWFKVYGYTF. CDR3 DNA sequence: TGTGCCAGCTCACCAAAGGCAGGGTGGTTCAAAGTCTATGGCTACACCTTC.

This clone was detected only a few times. The DNA for the CDR3 is TGCAGCGTTGCGGCCGGGACAGGGGCCGGTAACCAGTACTTC. Protein product: CSVAAGTGAGNQYF. The gene calls are TRBV29-1 and TRBJ2-7; TRBD1 matches at 10 bases. The CDR3 has 14 amino acids. V trimming: 4 bases; J trimming: 10 bases; junction bases outside the gene matches: 13. Germline values: CDR1 SQVTM, CDR2 ANQGSEA.

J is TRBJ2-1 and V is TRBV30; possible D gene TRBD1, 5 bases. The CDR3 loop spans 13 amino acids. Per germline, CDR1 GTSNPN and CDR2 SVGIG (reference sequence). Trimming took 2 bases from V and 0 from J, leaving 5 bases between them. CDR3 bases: TGTGCCTGGAGTAGGGGCTCCTACAATGAGCAGTTCTTC. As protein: CAWSRGSYNEQFF.

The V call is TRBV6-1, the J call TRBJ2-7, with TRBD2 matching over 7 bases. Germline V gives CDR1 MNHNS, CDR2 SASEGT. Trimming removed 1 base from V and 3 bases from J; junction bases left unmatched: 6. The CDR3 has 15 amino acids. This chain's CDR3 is CASSEGGGNVYEQYF. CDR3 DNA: TGTGCCAGCAGTGAAGGGGGGGGGAACGTCTACGAGCAGTACTTC.

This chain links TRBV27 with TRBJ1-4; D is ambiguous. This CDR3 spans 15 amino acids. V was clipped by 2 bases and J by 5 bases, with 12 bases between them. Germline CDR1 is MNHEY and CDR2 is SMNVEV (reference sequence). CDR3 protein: CASSLKGGLNEKLFF. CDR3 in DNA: TGTGCCAGCAGTTTAAAAGGAGGGCTGAATGAAAAACTGTTTTTT.

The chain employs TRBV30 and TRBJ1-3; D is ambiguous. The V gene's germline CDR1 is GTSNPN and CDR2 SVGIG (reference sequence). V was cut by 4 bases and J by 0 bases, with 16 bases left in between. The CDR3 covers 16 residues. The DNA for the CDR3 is TGTGCCTGGAACGAGGGAACAAGAAGCTCTGGAAACACCATATATTTT. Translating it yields CAWNEGTRSSGNTIYF.

The CDR3 DNA sequence: TGTGCCAGCATCCCCCGGGGGTCCTCCTACAATGAGCAGTTCTTC. Translating it yields CASIPRGSSYNEQFF. This rearrangement joins TRBV2 to TRBJ2-1; TRBD2 might be the D (6 bases). Looked up from germline, CDR1 is SNHLY and CDR2 is FYNNEI. Trimming pared 7 bases from V and 0 bases from J, leaving 13 bases between. The CDR3 is made up of 15 amino acids.

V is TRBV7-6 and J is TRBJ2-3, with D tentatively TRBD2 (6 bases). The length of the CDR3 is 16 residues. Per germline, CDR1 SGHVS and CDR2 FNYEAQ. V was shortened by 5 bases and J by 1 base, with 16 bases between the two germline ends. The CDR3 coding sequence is TGTGCCAGCAGCCCACGGACTACGTGGGGCACAGATACGCAGTATTTT. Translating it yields CASSPRTTWGTDTQYF.

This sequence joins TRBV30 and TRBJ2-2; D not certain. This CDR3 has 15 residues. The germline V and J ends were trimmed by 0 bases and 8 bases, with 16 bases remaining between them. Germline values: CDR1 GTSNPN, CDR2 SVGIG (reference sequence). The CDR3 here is CAWSVLRKNSGELFF. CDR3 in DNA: TGTGCCTGGAGTGTACTTCGTAAGAATTCGGGGGAGCTGTTTTTT.